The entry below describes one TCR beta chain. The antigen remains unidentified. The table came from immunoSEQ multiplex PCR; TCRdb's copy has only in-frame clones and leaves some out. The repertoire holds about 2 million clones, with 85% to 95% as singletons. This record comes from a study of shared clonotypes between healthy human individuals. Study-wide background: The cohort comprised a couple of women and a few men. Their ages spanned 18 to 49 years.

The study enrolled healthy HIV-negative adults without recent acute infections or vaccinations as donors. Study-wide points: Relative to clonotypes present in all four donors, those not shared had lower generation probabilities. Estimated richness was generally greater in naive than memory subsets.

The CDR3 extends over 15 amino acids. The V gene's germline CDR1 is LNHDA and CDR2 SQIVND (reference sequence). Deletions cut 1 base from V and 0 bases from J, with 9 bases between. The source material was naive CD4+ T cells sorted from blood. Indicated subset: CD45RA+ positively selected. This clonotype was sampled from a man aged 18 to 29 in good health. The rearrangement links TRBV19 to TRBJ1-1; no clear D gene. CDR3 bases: TGTGCCAGTAGTATAGCAGGCAGAATGAACACTGAAGCTTTCTTT. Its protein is CASSIAGRMNTEAFF.